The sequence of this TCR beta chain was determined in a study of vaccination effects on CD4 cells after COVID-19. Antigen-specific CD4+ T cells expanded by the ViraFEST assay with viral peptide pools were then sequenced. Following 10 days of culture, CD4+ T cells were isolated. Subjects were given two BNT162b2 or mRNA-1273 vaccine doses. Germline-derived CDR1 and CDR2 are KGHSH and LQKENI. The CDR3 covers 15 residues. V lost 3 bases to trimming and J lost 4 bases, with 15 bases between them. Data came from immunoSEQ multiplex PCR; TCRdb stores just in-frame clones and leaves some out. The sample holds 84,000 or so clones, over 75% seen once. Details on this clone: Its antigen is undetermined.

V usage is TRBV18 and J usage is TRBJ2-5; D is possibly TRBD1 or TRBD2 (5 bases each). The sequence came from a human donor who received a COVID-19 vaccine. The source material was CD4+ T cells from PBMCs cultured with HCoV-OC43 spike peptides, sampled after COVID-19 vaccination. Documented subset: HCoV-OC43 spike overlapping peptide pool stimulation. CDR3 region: CASSPAGTGRETQYF. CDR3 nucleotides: TGTGCCAGCTCACCTGCAGGGACGGGGCGAGAGACCCAGTACTTC.